The 9 T cell receptor beta chains given below trace back to one sample, sequenced in a study of OX40 agonist ivuxolimab in advanced cancers. The protocol was immunoSEQ multiplex PCR, while the TCRdb copy is restricted to in-frame clones and leaves out a portion. This sample carries about 78,000 clones, roughly 92% of them seen once, and the ten largest clones take about 2.8%. The input for sequencing was CD4+ or CD8+ T cells sorted from blood, taken in a trial of the OX40 agonist ivuxolimab. All receptors derive from an adult with an advanced solid tumor such as melanoma, head and neck, liver or kidney cancer.

The V gene is TRBV4-1, the J gene TRBJ1-3; 12 bases align to TRBD1. The V gene end was trimmed by 1 base and the J gene end by 6 bases; junction bases not matched to a gene: 7. There are 17 residues in the CDR3. Germline V gene sequence: CDR1 MGHRA, CDR2 YSYEKL. The CDR3 reads CASSQVRDRGRVNTIYF. CDR3 nucleotide sequence: TGCGCCAGCAGCCAAGTAAGGGACAGGGGGCGCGTAAACACCATATATTTT.

The J gene is TRBJ1-2, the V gene TRBV27; D perhaps matches TRBD1 (5 bases). V lost 8 bases to trimming and J lost 8 bases, with 12 bases between them. The CDR3 has 11 amino acids. Looked up from germline, CDR1 is MNHEY and CDR2 is SMNVEV (reference sequence). The CDR3 loop reads CASRRGRGYTF. CDR3 coding DNA: TGTGCCAGCCGGAGGGGTCGCGGCTACACCTTC.

This rearrangement joins TRBV5-5 to TRBJ2-7; perhaps TRBD2 as D (7 bases). V lost 3 bases and J lost 0, with 16 bases in between. Germline V lookup: CDR1 SGHKS, CDR2 YYEKEE (reference sequence). This CDR3 has 16 amino acids. The CDR3 region has the DNA TGTGCCAGCAGCTGGGGGGGACAAATGAACTCCTACGAGCAGTACTTC. It codes for CASSWGGQMNSYEQYF.

This clone was seen only once. V is TRBV5-1 and J is TRBJ1-1; D remains unclear. The V gene lost 0 bases and the J gene lost 1 base, with 10 bases spanning the gap. Germline CDR1 reads SGHRS; CDR2 reads YFSETQ. This CDR3 is 15 amino acids long. Here the CDR3 reads CASSLDLSGNTEAFF. In DNA form, the CDR3 reads TGCGCCAGCAGCTTGGACCTATCGGGGAACACTGAAGCTTTCTTT.

V gene TRBV6-1 combines with J gene TRBJ2-3, with D maybe TRBD1 (5 bases). Germline assignment: CDR1 MNHNS and CDR2 SASEGT. CDR3 length: 14 amino acids. Trimming cost V 3 bases and J 4 bases, with 11 bases left between them. CDR3 region: CASSETRVADTQYF. CDR3 nucleotides: TGTGCCAGCAGTGAGACCAGGGTTGCAGATACGCAGTATTTT.

This clone occurred a few times. This chain uses TRBV30 with TRBJ1-4; D gene unclear. V shed 4 bases and J shed 5 bases, with 17 bases lying between them. CDR3 size: 15 residues. Germline-derived CDR1 and CDR2 are GTSNPN and SVGIG (reference sequence). This CDR3 is CAWMVASAGNEKLFF. The CDR3 DNA reads as TGTGCCTGGATGGTGGCTTCTGCGGGGAATGAAAAACTGTTTTTT.

This rearrangement joins TRBV6-1 to TRBJ1-1, with D possibly TRBD1 on 5 matching bases. CDR1 MNHNS and CDR2 SASEGT come from the germline V gene. Trimming removed 8 bases at V and 8 bases at J, with 21 bases between. This CDR3 has 14 residues. CDR3 residues: CASGPARGSTEAFF. The CDR3, as DNA: TGTGCCAGCGGGCCTGCGAGGGGAAGCACAGAAGCTTTCTTT.

With regard to this clone: Compared with germline, one end of the junction differs, possibly owing to a read error. The chain carries TRBV12-5 and TRBJ2-1, with 13 bases fitting TRBD2. The CDR3 is 17 amino acids. The germline CDR1 and CDR2 sequences are LGHNT and FRNRAP. The CDR3: CASGLDRTSGSIDEQFF. The CDR3 nucleotides read TGTGCTAGTGGCTTGGATCGGACTAGCGGGAGTATCGATGAGCAGTTCTTC.

The V and J genes are TRBV19 and TRBJ1-1; unclear D gene. From germline, CDR1 is LNHDA and CDR2 SQIVND (reference sequence). The V and J ends lost 5 bases and 4 bases respectively, with 11 bases between them. This CDR3 is 13 amino acids long. The CDR3, as DNA: TGTGCCAGTAGTCTTACAGAGGGCACTGAAGCTTTCTTT. It codes for CASSLTEGTEAFF.